These T cell receptor beta chains were read from a single sample in a study of regulatory and conventional T cells in RAG deficiency. Using immunoSEQ multiplex PCR, the repertoire was profiled, and TCRdb retains in-frame clones only, with some absent. The sample carries about 34,000 clones, about 78% recorded once. These records were also assigned to another study, of regulatory T cells.

Sequencing was carried out using CD4+ effector T cells sorted from blood. The source is a human donor in good health. Each CDR3 is given without its conserved first and last residue. The size field is filled for only some rows; it gives once, few, many or a size class.

V gene: TRBV10-1
J gene: TRBJ1-2
clone size: -
CDR3 protein: ASSESIQGRGRYGYT

V gene: TRBV27
J gene: TRBJ1-6
clone size: few
CDR3 protein: ATSVDRGNSPLH

V gene: TRBV28
J gene: TRBJ1-3
clone size: once
CDR3 protein: ASSFSGNTIY

V gene: TRBV4-1
J gene: TRBJ2-5
clone size: -
CDR3 protein: ASSQERTSGGGETQY

V gene: TRBV9
J gene: TRBJ1-2
clone size: -
CDR3 protein: ASSGGDRSFYGYT

V gene: TRBV10-3
J gene: TRBJ1-2
clone size: -
CDR3 protein: ASTEFGDYGYT

V gene: TRBV19
J gene: TRBJ1-4
clone size: -
CDR3 protein: ASAGQGGEKLF

V gene: TRBV5-1
J gene: TRBJ2-6
clone size: -
CDR3 protein: ASSLGETGTSGANVLT

V gene: TRBV11-2
J gene: TRBJ2-2
clone size: -
CDR3 protein: ASSPSAFLNTGELF

V gene: TRBV18
J gene: TRBJ1-4
clone size: few
CDR3 protein: ASSPTTNEKLF

V gene: TRBV5-1
J gene: TRBJ2-5
clone size: -
CDR3 protein: ASSSPGQVRIEY

V gene: TRBV5-1
J gene: TRBJ1-5
clone size: -
CDR3 protein: ASSKGGGNQPQH

V gene: TRBV18
J gene: TRBJ2-1
clone size: -
CDR3 protein: ASSQLRRNIGSYNEQF

V gene: TRBV15
J gene: TRBJ1-1
clone size: -
CDR3 protein: ATSGGTGVSAF

V gene: TRBV9
J gene: TRBJ1-2
clone size: few
CDR3 protein: ASSVETGGYGYT

V gene: TRBV28
J gene: TRBJ1-5
clone size: -
CDR3 protein: ASRRDSNQPQH

V gene: TRBV2
J gene: TRBJ2-2
clone size: -
CDR3 protein: ASSAGLANTGELF